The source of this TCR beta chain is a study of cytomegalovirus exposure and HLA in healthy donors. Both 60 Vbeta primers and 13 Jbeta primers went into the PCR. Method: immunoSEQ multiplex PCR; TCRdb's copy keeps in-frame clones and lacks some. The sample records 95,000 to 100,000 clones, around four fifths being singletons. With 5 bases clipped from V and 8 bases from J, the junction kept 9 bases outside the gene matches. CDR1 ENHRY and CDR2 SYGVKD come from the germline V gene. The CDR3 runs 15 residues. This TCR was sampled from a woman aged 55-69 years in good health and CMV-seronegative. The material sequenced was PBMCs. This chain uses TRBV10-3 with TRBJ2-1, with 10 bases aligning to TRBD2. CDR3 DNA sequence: TGTGCCATCAGTCTTACTAGCGGGGAAATATATGAGCAGTTCTTC. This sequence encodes CAISLTSGEIYEQFF.